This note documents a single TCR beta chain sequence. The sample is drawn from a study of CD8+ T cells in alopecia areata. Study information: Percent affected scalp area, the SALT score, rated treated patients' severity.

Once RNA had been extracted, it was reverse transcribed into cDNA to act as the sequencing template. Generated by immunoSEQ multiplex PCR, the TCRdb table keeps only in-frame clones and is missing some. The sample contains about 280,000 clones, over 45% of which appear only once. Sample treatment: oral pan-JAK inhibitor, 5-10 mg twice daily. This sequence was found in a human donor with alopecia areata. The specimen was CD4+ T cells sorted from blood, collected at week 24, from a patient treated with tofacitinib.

As DNA, the CDR3 is TGTGCCACCAGCAGACGGTTCGGGGGCCAGACTCCTTATTATGGCTACACCTTC. Protein sequence: CATSRRFGGQTPYYGYTF. The chain employs TRBV15 and TRBJ1-2; a possible D gene is TRBD1 (6 bases). Germline assignment: CDR1 LNHNV and CDR2 YYDKDF (reference sequence). With 2 bases removed from V and 5 bases from J, the gap between germline ends came to 24 bases. The CDR3 is made up of 18 amino acids.